These 3 T cell receptor beta chains originate from one sample sequenced in a study of blood T cell repertoires in COVID-19. The repertoire was sequenced with immunoSEQ multiplex PCR; TCRdb's copy has only in-frame clones and lacks some. The table records around 300,000 clones, roughly 87% of them present only once. The sample was peripheral blood. These receptors were taken from a human donor in a cohort sampled during active COVID-19.

The chain uses TRBV4-1 and TRBJ2-7; perhaps TRBD1 as D (5 bases). Per germline, CDR1 MGHRA and CDR2 YSYEKL. V shed 4 bases and J shed 2 bases, with 12 bases lying between them. This CDR3 is 14 amino acids long. The CDR3, as DNA: TGCGCCAGCAGCCCAGACAGTACTACCTACGAGCAGTACTTC. This codes for CASSPDSTTYEQYF.

The genes are TRBV6-1 and TRBJ1-5; weak D call: TRBD1 (5 bases). From germline, CDR1 is MNHNS and CDR2 SASEGT. Trimming stripped 4 bases from V and 0 bases from J, with 19 bases between. The length of the CDR3 is 18 residues. The CDR3 protein is CASSGAPPAGHSNQPQHF. The DNA for the CDR3 is TGTGCCAGCAGTGGAGCCCCTCCGGCAGGACATAGCAATCAGCCCCAGCATTTT.

This chain joins TRBV11-2 and TRBJ2-4; D is unresolved. V gave up 1 base and J gave up 4 bases, with 11 bases separating them. The CDR3 totals 15 residues. Germline CDR1 is SGHAT and CDR2 is FQNNGV. CDR3 residues: CASSLGLLEKNIQYF. The CDR3 coding sequence is TGTGCCAGCAGCTTAGGTTTGTTGGAGAAAAACATTCAGTACTTC.